This TCR beta chain was identified in a study of shared clonotypes between healthy human individuals. Study details: Per-donor plates numbered three CD4 naive, three CD4 memory, two CD8 naive and one CD8 memory. Study conclusions and caveats: Shared across a few donors were roughly 4.7% of the naive CD4 clonotypes.

Per the authors' pipeline: Owing to the provision of junction-only sequences devoid of quality scores by immunoSEQ, filtering differed. Clones were sequenced by immunoSEQ multiplex PCR, and TCRdb holds only the in-frame ones, with some missing. V and J calls plus clone size are reproduced from that table; the DNA served to infer D and trimming. This table has roughly 530,000 clones, almost 97% appearing once. On this clone itself: Antigen specificity is unknown.

All participating donors were Caucasian adults from Nashville, Tennessee. CDR1 is SGHTS and CDR2 is YDEGEE in the germline V gene. V shed 4 bases, J shed 8 bases, and the junction held 8 bases outside the gene matches. The CDR3 covers 16 residues. The sequence was obtained from a woman aged 30 to 39 in good health. The sequenced sample was naive CD4+ T cells sorted from blood. As to subset: CD45RA+ positively selected. The V call is TRBV5-8, the J call TRBJ2-1; 14 nucleotides match TRBD2. The CDR3 DNA reads as TGTGCCAGCAGCCTCGGGACTAGCGGGAGAGGCGATGAGCAGTTCTTC. Translating gives CASSLGTSGRGDEQFF.